The next 28 T cell receptor beta chains were all read from a single sample in a study of T cell clonality in common variable immunodeficiency. Measured with immunoSEQ multiplex PCR; TCRdb has only the in-frame clones, and not every one. This table holds approximately 64,000 clones with no singletons; the top ten claim 1.7%. Source material: peripheral blood mononuclear cells. These TCRs come from a person between 18 and 70 years old in good health.

This clone was recorded at least ten times. The missing CDR3 end, 3 residues past where the read stops, is filled in from the germline J gene. The gene calls are TRBV11-2 and TRBJ1-6; possible D gene TRBD1, 6 bases. V was clipped by 6 bases and J by 10 bases, with 19 bases between them. Germline-derived CDR1 and CDR2 are SGHAT and FQNNGV. The CDR3 is 15 residues long. CDR3 residues: CASSITRDIGSPLHF. The sequenced CDR3 bases are TGTGCCAGCAGTATTACCCGGGACATTGGCTCACCC.

This clone was counted ten times or more. The CDR3 goes on 3 residues after the read ends, and that part is filled in from the germline J gene. V is TRBV20-1 and J is TRBJ2-5; D uncertain. This CDR3 comprises 14 residues. V was cut by 3 bases and J by 5 bases, with 16 bases left in between. CDR1 is DFQATT and CDR2 is SNEGSKA in the germline V gene (reference sequence). Partial CDR3 DNA: TGCAGTGCTAGCGGCCAGGTAAAGTTGGAGACC. This translates into CSASGQVKLET. The entire CDR3 protein is CSASGQVKLETQYF.

This clone occurred many times. From the germline J gene comes the end of the CDR3, since the read stops 3 residues before it. The rearrangement joins TRBV20-1 to TRBJ1-4, with D possibly being TRBD1 (6 bases). The germline CDR1 and CDR2 sequences are DFQATT and SNEGSKA (reference sequence). V was clipped by 5 bases and J by 9 bases, with 16 bases between them. The CDR3 totals 13 residues. This CDR3 is CSAPGVSRKKLFF. CDR3 DNA, as far as it was read: TGCAGTGCTCCAGGGGTATCGAGGAAAAAA.

This clone was found many times. The read ends 3 residues early relative to the CDR3; the germline J gene fills the gap. The rearrangement links TRBV4-1 to TRBJ2-3; maybe TRBD1 (6 bases). V dropped 3 bases and J dropped 1 base, with 14 bases sitting between them. The germline V gene encodes CDR1 MGHRA and CDR2 YSYEKL. This CDR3 is built from 16 residues. The CDR3 bases that were read are TGCGCCAGCAGCCAGGCAGGACAGTCACGCACAGATACG. Its translation is CASSQAGQSRTDT. The whole CDR3 reads CASSQAGQSRTDTQYF.

This clone was observed many times. CDR3 loop: CASSPPGQLEQYF. The CDR3 bases that were read are TGTGCCAGCTCACCACCGGGGCAGCTCGAG. The chain employs TRBV18 and TRBJ2-7; possibly TRBD1 for D (5 bases). The observed sequence ends 3 residues before the CDR3 terminus, with the missing tail filled in from the germline J gene. CDR1 and CDR2 from the germline V gene are KGHSH and LQKENI. V lost 0 bases to trimming and J lost 6 bases, with 9 bases between them. The CDR3 sequence is 13 residues long.

This clone came up many times. The read finishes 3 residues shy of the CDR3 end, and the germline J gene is used to complete it. The chain joins TRBV29-1 to TRBJ2-2; 11 bases agree with TRBD2. Germline V CDR1 and CDR2: SQVTM, ANQGSEA. The CDR3 has 14 amino acids. V dropped 7 bases and J dropped 4; count of bases not matched to a gene: 5. The part of the CDR3 DNA that was read is TGCAGCGGAATAGCGGGGGGGCCCACCGGGGAG. Amino acids: CSGIAGGPTGE. The CDR3 in its entirety is CSGIAGGPTGELFF.

This clone was counted ten times or more. Incomplete CDR3 DNA: TGTGCCAGCAGTTTACGTCAGGGTGGTCAGCCC. Translated, it gives CASSLRQGGQP. The full CDR3 sequence reads CASSLRQGGQPQHF. The chain links TRBV12-3 or TRBV12-4 to TRBJ1-5, with D perhaps TRBD1 (5 bases). The read halts 3 residues ahead of the CDR3 end, with the missing end drawn from the germline J gene. This CDR3 is built from 14 residues. Between the trimmed V and J ends, which lost 2 bases and 6 bases, there was a span of 11 bases.

This clone has at least ten counts. The read terminates 3 residues before the CDR3 end, so the remaining end is supplied by the germline J gene. The chain is built from TRBV30 and TRBJ2-7; no clear D gene. Germline CDR1 GTSNPN, CDR2 SVGIG (reference sequence). Trimming removed 3 bases from V and 1 base from J, with 7 bases in between. CDR3 length: 12 amino acids. The sequenced part of the CDR3 DNA is TGTGCCTGGAGCGACACTTCCTACGAG. Translation: CAWSDTSYE. In full, the CDR3 is CAWSDTSYEQYF.

As for this clone: The read ends 3 residues before the CDR3 terminus; that terminus is restored from the germline J gene. V usage is TRBV5-5 and J usage is TRBJ2-7; a possible D gene is TRBD1 (7 bases). Trimming took 7 bases from V and 1 from J, leaving 18 bases between them. CDR3 size: 15 residues. Germline CDR1 reads SGHKS; CDR2 reads YYEKEE (reference sequence). The CDR3 DNA, read in part, is TGTGCCAGCTTCGGAGGGGGCACCCCTTCCTACGAG. Translation gives CASFGGGTPSYE. The full CDR3 is CASFGGGTPSYEQYF.

The sample holds many counts of this clone. CDR3 DNA (partial): TGTGCCAGCAGCTTTCGAGCCCTAAACAATGAG. It specifies CASSFRALNNE. The full CDR3 protein reads CASSFRALNNEQFF. J is TRBJ2-1 and V is TRBV5-4; no firm D call. The missing CDR3 end, 3 residues past where the read stops, is filled in from the germline J gene. Germline CDR1 is SGHNT and CDR2 is YYREEE (reference sequence). Trimming pared 2 bases from V and 5 bases from J, leaving 11 bases between. The CDR3 has 14 amino acids.

This clone was detected many times. The read stops 3 residues short of the end of the CDR3; the missing end is completed from the germline J gene. The chain recombines TRBV4-2 with TRBJ2-2, with TRBD2 matching 7 bases. Trimming at V came to 0 bases and at J to 4 bases, leaving 5 bases not matched to a gene. The CDR3 spans 16 residues. Germline CDR1 is LGHNA and CDR2 is YNFKEQ. The CDR3: CASSQEPAGRTGELFF. The CDR3 DNA, read in part, is TGTGCCAGCAGCCAAGAGCCAGCGGGGCGCACCGGGGAG.

This clone was counted ten times or more. The read terminates 3 residues ahead of where the CDR3 ends, so the germline J gene completes it. The V and J genes are TRBV2 and TRBJ2-7; TRBD2 matches 12 bases. This CDR3 has 13 amino acids. V shed 5 bases, J shed 6 bases, and the junction held 2 bases outside the gene matches. CDR1 is SNHLY, CDR2 FYNNEI, per germline. The CDR3 bases that were read are TGTGCCAGCAGTCGACTAGCGGGAGCCGAG. Encoded protein: CASSRLAGAE. Given in full, the CDR3 is CASSRLAGAEQYF.

As for this clone: With the read ending 3 residues before the CDR3 end, the germline J gene is used to fill in that end. The chain employs TRBV5-8 and TRBJ1-2, with a weak D call TRBD1 (6 bases). Trimming removed 3 bases at V and 3 bases at J, with 12 bases between. Germline CDR1 and CDR2: SGHTS and YDEGEE. The length of the CDR3 is 14 residues. CDR3 loop: CASSSTRQDYGYTF. The CDR3 bases that were read are TGTGCCAGCAGCTCCACACGACAGGACTATGGC.

This clone was recorded many times. The read gets to within 3 residues of the CDR3 end, and the germline J gene fills in the rest. The chain couples TRBV29-1 to TRBJ1-1, with D perhaps TRBD1 (6 bases). CDR1 and CDR2 (germline): SQVTM, ANQGSEA. The CDR3 runs to 13 residues. V lost 7 bases and J lost 3, with 15 bases in between. CDR3 bases read: TGCAGCGAGAAGCGGGGGCTCGACACTGAA. It specifies CSEKRGLDTE. The CDR3 as a whole reads CSEKRGLDTEAFF.

This clone was observed many times. The sequenced CDR3 bases are TGTGCCAGCAGCTCCATGGCTAGCGGGATACTAGCTAGCACAGATACG. Translated, it gives CASSSMASGILASTDT. The entire CDR3 is CASSSMASGILASTDTQYF. This chain links TRBV9 with TRBJ2-3, with TRBD2 matching over 9 bases. The read stops 3 residues short of the end of the CDR3; the missing end is completed from the germline J gene. CDR1 SGDLS and CDR2 YYNGEE come from the germline V gene. This CDR3 is 19 amino acids long. V was pared by 4 bases and J by 0 bases, with 15 bases of the junction left unmatched.

This clone showed up many times. The read ends 3 residues shy of where the CDR3 ends; the end is completed using the germline J gene. This chain links TRBV7-9 with TRBJ2-3; 7 bases agree with TRBD2. Germline CDR1 is SEHNR and CDR2 is FQNEAQ (reference sequence). The CDR3 is 13 residues long. CDR3 region: CASSLATSSTQYF. CDR3 DNA, as far as it was read: TGTGCCAGCAGCTTAGCGACTAGCTCGACG.

At least ten counts were recorded for this clone. The DNA ends 3 residues before the CDR3 does, and the rest of the CDR3 is filled in from the germline J gene. V and J are TRBV9 and TRBJ2-3; no firm D call. The length of the CDR3 is 15 residues. Trimming removed 0 bases at V and 1 base at J, with 9 bases between. Germline CDR1 is SGDLS and CDR2 is YYNGEE. The CDR3: CASSVEGSRTDTQYF. CDR3 DNA, as far as it was read: TGTGCCAGCAGCGTAGAAGGTTCACGCACAGATACG.

This clone has ten or more counts. The CDR3 end is not reached by the read, which stops 3 residues before it; the germline J gene fills it in. In the same sample, other DNA sequences code for this CDR3. The chain joins TRBV10-2 to TRBJ1-1; D perhaps matches TRBD1 (6 bases). Looked up from germline, CDR1 is WSHSY and CDR2 is SAAADI. The CDR3 consists of 15 residues. Trimming cost V 0 bases and J 0 bases, with 8 bases left between them. The covered CDR3 bases are TGCGCCAGCAGTGAGTCCAGGGGCATGAACACTGAA. It is translated as CASSESRGMNTE. The full CDR3 sequence reads CASSESRGMNTEAFF.

This clone was seen repeatedly, ten times or more. Read coverage stops 3 residues before the CDR3 terminus; the germline J gene supplies the remainder. The V call is TRBV12-3 or TRBV12-4, the J call TRBJ2-7, with 13 bases aligning to TRBD2. V lost 3 bases, J lost 6 bases, and 8 bases stayed unmatched. The CDR3 contains 16 residues. Partial CDR3 DNA: TGTGCCAGCAGTTTTTTCGGACTAGCGGGAGATGGCGAG. Translated: CASSFFGLAGDGE. The entire CDR3 is CASSFFGLAGDGEQYF.

This clone appeared many times. The CDR3 end lies 3 residues beyond the end of the read and is filled in from the germline J gene. V gene TRBV5-6 combines with J gene TRBJ1-2, with 7 bases identical to TRBD1. This CDR3 region has 13 residues. With 6 bases clipped from V and 4 bases from J, the junction kept 6 bases outside the gene matches. Germline V gene lookup returns CDR1 SGHDT and CDR2 YYEEEE. The CDR3 sequence is CASTPTGSYGYTF. The covered CDR3 bases are TGTGCCAGCACCCCGACAGGGTCCTATGGC. Drawing the rest from reference TRBV5-6 and TRBJ1-2, the complete variable domain is DAGVTQSPTHLIKTRGQQVTLRCSPKSGHDTVSWYQQALGQGPQFIFQYYEEEERQRGNFPDRFSGHQFPNYSSELNVNALLLGDSALYLCASTPTGSYGYTFGSGTRLTVV.

This clone was observed at least ten times. With the read ending 3 residues before the CDR3 end, the germline J gene is used to fill in that end. This chain uses TRBV30 with TRBJ2-5; tentatively, D is TRBD1 (6 bases). Germline lookup yields CDR1 GTSNPN and CDR2 SVGIG (reference sequence). Trimming took 2 bases from V and 5 from J, leaving 12 bases between them. The CDR3 is made up of 13 amino acids. CDR3 sequence: CAWSRVQGETQYF. CDR3 DNA, as far as it was read: TGTGCCTGGAGTAGGGTCCAGGGGGAGACC.

In its sample, this clone was seen many times. The read ends 3 residues early relative to the CDR3; the germline J gene fills the gap. The chain links TRBV5-6 to TRBJ1-1, with D perhaps matching TRBD1 (5 bases). The CDR3 extends over 13 amino acids. From germline, CDR1 is SGHDT and CDR2 YYEEEE. The V gene lost 4 bases and the J gene lost 5 bases, with 12 bases spanning the gap. Incomplete CDR3 DNA: TGTGCCAGCAGCCCCAGGGCCGATACTGAA. This sequence encodes CASSPRADTE. In full, the CDR3 reads CASSPRADTEAFF.

This clone was observed many times. Read data end 3 residues before the CDR3 end; the end is taken from the germline J gene. The rearrangement joins TRBV19 to TRBJ2-1, with TRBD2 matching 13 bases. CDR1 and CDR2 from the germline V gene are LNHDA and SQIVND (reference sequence). The CDR3 runs 16 residues. J gave up 7 bases and V 5 bases, and 8 bases lay outside the gene matches. The CDR3 is CASSFLTSGRENEQFF. The CDR3 DNA, read in part, is TGTGCCAGTAGTTTTCTAACTAGCGGGAGGGAAAATGAG.

This clone has a count of ten or more. The read stops 3 residues short of the end of the CDR3; the missing end is completed from the germline J gene. The chain carries TRBV20-1 and TRBJ2-5; 8 bases fit TRBD1. Germline lookup yields CDR1 DFQATT and CDR2 SNEGSKA (reference sequence). With 3 bases clipped from V and 3 bases from J, the junction kept 9 bases outside the gene matches. The CDR3 is 15 residues long. The CDR3 DNA, read in part, is TGCAGTGCTAGTCAAACAGGGGGGCCGAAAGAGACC. Translating gives CSASQTGGPKET. The complete CDR3 protein is CSASQTGGPKETQYF.

The sample holds a few counts of this clone. The CDR3 goes on 3 residues after the read ends, and that part is filled in from the germline J gene. This chain uses TRBV11-3 with TRBJ2-1; 7 bases match TRBD2. This CDR3 has 14 amino acids. V shed 4 bases and J 9 bases; nucleotides not matched to a gene: 9. Germline V lookup: CDR1 SGHNT, CDR2 YENEEA. Incomplete CDR3 DNA: TGTGCCAGCAGCTCGAGCGGGATTACGGTTGAG. It translates to CASSSSGITVE. The complete CDR3 sequence is CASSSSGITVEQFF.

Note on this clone: Read data end 3 residues before the CDR3 end; the end is taken from the germline J gene. The rearrangement links TRBV11-1 to TRBJ2-3; tentative D call: TRBD2 (5 bases). Trimming left V 7 bases short and J 6 bases short, with 14 bases between. This CDR3 spans 13 amino acids. Germline V lookup: CDR1 SGHAT, CDR2 FQDESV (reference sequence). The CDR3 spells CASIPSPGDTQYF. Partial CDR3 DNA: TGTGCCAGCATCCCTTCTCCGGGGGATACG.

This clone was counted ten times or more. The CDR3 is cut off 3 residues early in the read; its end comes from the germline J gene. The V and J genes are TRBV2 and TRBJ1-5; weak D call: TRBD1 (5 bases). The CDR3 contains 16 residues. The V gene's germline CDR1 is SNHLY and CDR2 FYNNEI. Trimming left V 0 bases short and J 6 bases short, with 15 bases between. The part of the CDR3 DNA that was read is TGTGCCAGCAGTGAAGCGCTTCCGTTAGGGGCTCAGCCC. This encodes CASSEALPLGAQP. The complete CDR3 reads CASSEALPLGAQPQHF.

This clone has just a few counts. The DNA read from the CDR3 is TGTGCCAGCAGCTACGGTGCGGGC. It specifies CASSYGAG. The whole CDR3 region reads CASSYGAGAFF. The chain uses TRBV7-9 and TRBJ1-1; D gene unclear. The CDR3 end lies 3 residues beyond the end of the read and is filled in from the germline J gene. The CDR3 runs to 11 residues. Germline values: CDR1 SEHNR, CDR2 FQNEAQ (reference sequence).